The clone carrying this TCR beta chain occurred a few times. Antigen unknown. Sorted cell numbers of roughly 17,000 to 1,100,000, with 10%, 30% or 50% RNA, served as input for naive CD8 libraries. The authors gated naive CD8 T cells as CD8+CD4-CCR7+CD45RA+ for sorting. This sample is drawn from a study of molecular identifiers for immune sequencing clone quantification. Study outcomes and limitations: Clones exceeding 20 RNA copies carried over 97% of effector molecules but under 1% of naive-cell molecules.

Previously reported methods and listed TCR primers produced the bulk TCR libraries. TCRdb reanalysed the PCR reads using MiXCR and keeps one entry per CDR3 protein. This table holds nearly 650,000 distinct CDR3 sequences, 25% found once. This receptor was identified in a human donor in good health. Some libraries in this study had Jurkat cell RNA spiked in. Sequences were obtained from naive CD8+ T cells from blood, with Jurkat cell RNA spiked in. Subset defined: FACS-sorted CD8+CD4-CCR7+CD45RA+ naive T cells.

The CDR3 DNA sequence: TGTGCCAGCAGTGAATCCCCAGGGATGGGCACTGAAGCTTTCTTT. Protein: CASSESPGMGTEAFF. V is TRBV25-1 and J is TRBJ1-1; D may be TRBD1 (5 bases). V was cut by 1 base and J by 4 bases, with 13 bases left in between. The CDR3 contains 15 residues. CDR1 MGHDK and CDR2 SYGVNS come from the germline V gene.